This T cell receptor (beta chain) emerged from a study of CD8 T cells in ankylosing spondylitis. Worth noting for this clonotype: Antigen specificity is unknown.

CDR3 size: 11 residues. The germline gives CDR1 SGHRS, CDR2 YFSETQ. The V gene lost 6 bases and the J gene lost 6 bases, with 9 bases spanning the gap. Overall study results and limits: One TCR beta motif, made up of about 8 highly homologous variants, appeared characteristic of ankylosing spondylitis blood.

A single record per CDR3 protein comes from TCRdb applying MiXCR to the 5' RACE reads. In the table there are 750,000 to 850,000 distinct CDR3 sequences, approximately 12% of which are singletons. The specimen sequenced was blood, either unsorted or a sorted T cell fraction (not recorded which). The chain recombines TRBV5-1 with TRBJ1-1, with a weak D call TRBD1 (5 bases). This TCR was sampled from a male donor with ankylosing spondylitis. CDR3: CASTGGAEAFF. In nucleotides, the CDR3 is TGCGCCAGCACCGGGGGGGCTGAAGCTTTCTTT. Drawing the rest from reference TRBV5-1 and TRBJ1-1, the complete variable domain is KAGVTQTPRYLIKTRGQQVTLSCSPISGHRSVSWYQQTPGQGLQFLFEYFSETQRNKGNFPGRFSGRQFSNSRSEMNVSTLELGDSALYLCASTGGAEAFFGQGTRLTVV.